These T cell receptor beta chains were read from a single sample in a study of T cell responses to AZD1222 COVID-19 vaccine. Sequencing was performed with immunoSEQ multiplex PCR; in TCRdb, only in-frame clones are kept and a portion is missing. The table records approximately 160,000 clones, 70% to 90% of them present only once. The source was peripheral blood, collected on day 0 of AZD1222 vaccination. The receptors were sampled from an adult in good health. The CDR3 runs from the conserved cysteine through the conserved F or W. D genes are given only for firm matches. Clone sizes are given selectively: once, few, many, or a class where the clone is expanded.

d_gene	v_gene	j_gene	abundance	CDR3aa
NA	TRBV27	TRBJ2-7	NA	CASSYTENYEQYF
NA	TRBV29-1	TRBJ2-1	NA	CSVGSSDQEQFF
NA	TRBV15	TRBJ2-5	NA	CATSRSYQETQYF
NA	TRBV4-3	TRBJ2-1	NA	CASSQEESSSYNEQFF
NA	TRBV7-9	TRBJ2-3	NA	CASSSWDTDTQYF
NA	TRBV12-3/TRBV12-4	TRBJ2-5	NA	CASSLTETQYF
NA	TRBV12-2	TRBJ1-6	NA	CASRSGPVRGYNSPLHF
NA	TRBV5-1	TRBJ2-3	NA	CASSGRQATDTQYF
NA	TRBV7-2	TRBJ2-7	NA	CASSLPSGGRSPRGYEQYF
NA	TRBV6-4	TRBJ1-2	NA	CASSGPDREVPNYGYTF
TRBD1	TRBV19	TRBJ1-1	once	CASSSRTGGNTEAFF
NA	TRBV28	TRBJ1-3	NA	CASTSDSGNTIYF
TRBD2	TRBV7-2	TRBJ2-1	NA	CASSLVRTSGPGNEQFF
TRBD2	TRBV30	TRBJ2-1	NA	CAWRWASGRAHEQFF
NA	TRBV19	TRBJ2-3	NA	CASSIAGPTDTQYF
NA	TRBV6-5	TRBJ1-1	NA	CASSYSGRNTEAFF
NA	TRBV11-2	TRBJ2-2	NA	CASSLWAPGSGELFF
NA	TRBV19	TRBJ1-5	NA	CASSKQGITNQPQHF
NA	TRBV5-1	TRBJ1-1	NA	CASSQGPSGVNTEAFF
NA	TRBV7-2	TRBJ2-7	NA	CASSSGLLGHEQYF
NA	TRBV9	TRBJ2-7	NA	CASSVTGSLVAYEQYF
NA	TRBV6-5	TRBJ1-2	NA	CASSLTAGVDGYTF
TRBD1	TRBV5-1	TRBJ2-7	NA	CASSRDSYEQYF
TRBD2	TRBV5-1	TRBJ2-5	once	CASSLLASQETQYF
NA	TRBV2	TRBJ1-3	NA	CASSDLFSGNTIYF
NA	TRBV6-2/TRBV6-3	TRBJ1-1	few	CASSYSGDWGNTEAFF
TRBD1	TRBV10-3	TRBJ2-3	NA	CAIGDRAGTDTQYF
TRBD1	TRBV6-4	TRBJ2-5	NA	CASRDRDKKTQYF
TRBD1	TRBV6-6	TRBJ1-1	NA	CASSYSNRGNTEAFF
NA	TRBV7-9	TRBJ1-1	NA	CASSFLDTEAFF
TRBD2	TRBV5-8	TRBJ2-3	NA	CASSPGLAGDVDTQYF
NA	TRBV7-6	TRBJ1-3	NA	CASSSRTSGGNTIYF
NA	TRBV28	TRBJ2-7	NA	CASRHPDSSTYEQYF
TRBD1	TRBV6-2/TRBV6-3	TRBJ2-7	NA	CASSLQGIEQYF
NA	TRBV12-3/TRBV12-4	TRBJ1-1	once	CASSLVMNTEAFF
NA	TRBV19	TRBJ2-1	NA	CASSTYSVNEQFF
NA	TRBV7-2	TRBJ1-2	NA	CASSPGGGAGYTF
NA	TRBV7-9	TRBJ2-1	NA	CASSPRGSYNEQFF
NA	TRBV28	TRBJ2-5	NA	CASSPFQGKETQYF
TRBD1	TRBV6-6	TRBJ1-5	NA	CASNLQGVSNQPQHF
TRBD1	TRBV27	TRBJ2-7	once	CASSFRGIYEQYF
TRBD2	TRBV19	TRBJ2-1	NA	CASSDPGLALYNEQFF
NA	TRBV13	TRBJ1-2	NA	CASSLDKGVYGYTF
NA	TRBV6-6	TRBJ2-2	NA	CASSPPIGGGSTGELFF
NA	TRBV7-2	TRBJ1-3	NA	CASSLSPHRSGNTIYF
NA	TRBV5-6	TRBJ1-2	once	CASSLGGNYGYTF
NA	TRBV9	TRBJ1-2	NA	CASSGPGAPYGYTF
TRBD2	TRBV6-5	TRBJ2-1	few	CASSRLAGDYNEQFF
NA	TRBV11-3	TRBJ1-2	NA	CASSLRGYYGYTF
TRBD1	TRBV30	TRBJ1-1	NA	CAWSSRGDRAFF
NA	TRBV5-1	TRBJ2-2	NA	CASSLDGAGELFF
TRBD1	TRBV18	TRBJ1-2	NA	CASSPGQTFYGYTF
NA	TRBV29-1	TRBJ2-6	NA	CSVGPGTGANVLTF
NA	TRBV15	TRBJ1-2	NA	CATTDVHQGYTF
NA	TRBV4-3	TRBJ2-7	NA	CASSHMTDSYEQYF